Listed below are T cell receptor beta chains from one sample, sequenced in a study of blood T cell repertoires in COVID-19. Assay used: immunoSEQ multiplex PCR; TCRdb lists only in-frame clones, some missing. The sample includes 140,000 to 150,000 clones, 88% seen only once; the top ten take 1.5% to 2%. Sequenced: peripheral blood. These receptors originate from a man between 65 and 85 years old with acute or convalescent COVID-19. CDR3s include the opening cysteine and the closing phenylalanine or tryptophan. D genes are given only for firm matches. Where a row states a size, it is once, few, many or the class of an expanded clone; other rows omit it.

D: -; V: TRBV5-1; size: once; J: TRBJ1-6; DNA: TGCGCCACCTCTTCAGGGCAGAATTCACCCCTCCACTTT; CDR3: CATSSGQNSPLHF
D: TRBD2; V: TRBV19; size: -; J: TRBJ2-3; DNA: TGTGCCAGTAGCCCCCGACGGGAGGTAGATACGCAGTATTTT; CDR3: CASSPRREVDTQYF
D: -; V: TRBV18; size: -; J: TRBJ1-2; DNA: TGTGCCAGCTCACCTCCAGGGATGGATGGCTACACCTTC; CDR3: CASSPPGMDGYTF
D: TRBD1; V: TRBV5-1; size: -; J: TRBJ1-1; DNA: TGCGCCAGCAGCTTAACAGGGGCGCTTGGAGCTTTCTTT; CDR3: CASSLTGALGAFF
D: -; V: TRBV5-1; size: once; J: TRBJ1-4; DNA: TGCGCCAGCGCAGGCCGCGGGCCCCCAACTAATGAAAAACTGTTTTTT; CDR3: CASAGRGPPTNEKLFF
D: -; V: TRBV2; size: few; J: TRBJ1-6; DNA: TGTGCCAGCAAGCTTCTGAGCTCCTATAATTCACCCCTCCACTTT; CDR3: CASKLLSSYNSPLHF
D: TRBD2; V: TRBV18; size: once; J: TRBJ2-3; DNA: TGTGCCAGCTCCCCTAGCGGGGGGCTGACAGATACGCAGTATTTT; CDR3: CASSPSGGLTDTQYF
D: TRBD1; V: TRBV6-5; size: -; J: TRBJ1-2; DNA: TGTGCCAGCAGTTACTCCCGGACAGGGGCTCGGTATGGCTACACCTTC; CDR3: CASSYSRTGARYGYTF
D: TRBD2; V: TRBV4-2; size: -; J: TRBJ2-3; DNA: TGTGCCAGCAGCCAAGTTAACGGCGGGGGGTCGGAAGATACGCAGTATTTT; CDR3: CASSQVNGGGSEDTQYF
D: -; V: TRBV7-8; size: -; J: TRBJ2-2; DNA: TGTGCCAGCAGCTCGGAAGGGCGGGTGAACACCGGGGAGCTGTTTTTT; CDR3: CASSSEGRVNTGELFF
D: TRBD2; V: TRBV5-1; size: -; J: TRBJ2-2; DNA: TGCGCCAGCAGCGCGACTAGCCCCCCCGGGGAGCTGTTTTTT; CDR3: CASSATSPPGELFF
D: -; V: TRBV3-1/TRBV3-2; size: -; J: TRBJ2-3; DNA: TGTGCCAGCAGCCCACAGGCTCCCACAGATACGCAGTATTTT; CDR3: CASSPQAPTDTQYF
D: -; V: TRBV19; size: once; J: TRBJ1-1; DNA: TGTGCCAGTAGTTTCCAGGGGACTGAAGCTTTCTTT; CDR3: CASSFQGTEAFF
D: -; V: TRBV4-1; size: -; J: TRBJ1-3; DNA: TGCGCCAGCAGCCAAGAGGGGGCTGGTGGAAACACCATATATTTT; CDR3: CASSQEGAGGNTIYF
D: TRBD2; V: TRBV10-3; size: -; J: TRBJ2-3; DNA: TGTGCCATCAGTGATAAGGGACTAGCGGGAGAGGATACCCCAGATACGCAGTATTTT; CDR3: CAISDKGLAGEDTPDTQYF
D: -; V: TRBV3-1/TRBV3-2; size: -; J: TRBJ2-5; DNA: TGTGCCAGCAGCCAACACTCCCTCGGGGCTAGCGTGGAGACCCAGTACTTC; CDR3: CASSQHSLGASVETQYF
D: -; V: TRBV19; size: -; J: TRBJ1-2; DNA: TGTGCCAGTGTGGACACCTCTGGGTCCTATGGCTACACCTTC; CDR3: CASVDTSGSYGYTF
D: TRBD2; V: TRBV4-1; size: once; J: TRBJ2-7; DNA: TGCGCCAGCAGCCAAAGAGCGACTAGCGGTCTTGGCTACGAGCAGTACTTC; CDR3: CASSQRATSGLGYEQYF
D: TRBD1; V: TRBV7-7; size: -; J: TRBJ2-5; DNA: TGTGCCAGCAGCTCCGGGACAGGGGGCGCAGGGACCCAGTACTTC; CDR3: CASSSGTGGAGTQYF
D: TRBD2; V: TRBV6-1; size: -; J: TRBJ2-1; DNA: TGTGCCAGCAGTGAAGCGGGGACAGAAATTAGCGGGAGGGCCGGGACCTCGCAGTTCTTC; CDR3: CASSEAGTEISGRAGTSQFF
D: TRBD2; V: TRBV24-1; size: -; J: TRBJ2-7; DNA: TGTGCCACCATCGGCTCTAGCGGTGAATCCTACGAGCAGTACTTC; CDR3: CATIGSSGESYEQYF
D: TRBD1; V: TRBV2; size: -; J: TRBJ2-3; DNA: TGTGCCAGCAGTGGACCGGGACAGGGCACAGATACGCAGTATTTT; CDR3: CASSGPGQGTDTQYF
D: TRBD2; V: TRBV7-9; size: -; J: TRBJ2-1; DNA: TGTGCCAGCACCAGACTAGCGGGGAACAATGAGCAGTTCTTC; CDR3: CASTRLAGNNEQFF
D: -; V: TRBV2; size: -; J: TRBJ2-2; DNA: TGTGCCAGCAGTGAGTTTCCAGCGACGAACACCGGGGAGCTGTTTTTT; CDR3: CASSEFPATNTGELFF
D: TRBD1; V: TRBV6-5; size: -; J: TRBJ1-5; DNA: TGTGCCAGCAGTCCCACAGGGGGACGCAATCAGCCCCAGCATTTT; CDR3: CASSPTGGRNQPQHF
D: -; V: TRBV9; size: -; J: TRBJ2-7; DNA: TGTGCCAGCAGCCCGCCAGGGGGGAGTATGGAGCAGTACTTC; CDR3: CASSPPGGSMEQYF
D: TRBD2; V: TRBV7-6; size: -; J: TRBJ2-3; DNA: TGTGCCAGCAGCTCAGCAGCCCCTAGCGGGGGGGGCACAGATACGCAGTATTTT; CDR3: CASSSAAPSGGGTDTQYF
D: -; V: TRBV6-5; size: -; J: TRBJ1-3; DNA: TGTGCCAGCAGTTACTCCCAGGGAACAAGGGGAAACACCATATATTTT; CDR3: CASSYSQGTRGNTIYF
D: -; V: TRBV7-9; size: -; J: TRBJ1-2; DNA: TGTGCCAGCAGCTTAGGACAGTTTACGGGGGGAGCTGGCTACACCTTC; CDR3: CASSLGQFTGGAGYTF
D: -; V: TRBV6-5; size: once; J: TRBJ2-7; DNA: TGTGCCAGCAGTTACTCGGGGGGGGCTACCTACGAGCAGTACTTC; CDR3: CASSYSGGATYEQYF
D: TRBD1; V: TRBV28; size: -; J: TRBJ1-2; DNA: TGTGCCAGCAGTTTATCTGACAGGGGCTATGGCTACACCTTC; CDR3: CASSLSDRGYGYTF
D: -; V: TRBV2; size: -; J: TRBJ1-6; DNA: TGTGCCAGCAGTGTACAGGGATCCAATTCACCCCTCCACTTT; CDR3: CASSVQGSNSPLHF
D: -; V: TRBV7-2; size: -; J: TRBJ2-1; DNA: TGTGCCAGCAGCCAAGTGGGGCAGGGCGGCTATGAGCAGTTCTTC; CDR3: CASSQVGQGGYEQFF
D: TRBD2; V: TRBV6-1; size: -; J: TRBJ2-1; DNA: TGTGCCAGCACTGACAGGACTAGCGGGGCCTACAATGAGCAGTTCTTC; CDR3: CASTDRTSGAYNEQFF
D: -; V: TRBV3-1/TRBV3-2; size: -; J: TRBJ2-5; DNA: TGTGCCAGCAGCCGCGGGGGCGAGGAGACCCAGTACTTC; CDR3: CASSRGGEETQYF
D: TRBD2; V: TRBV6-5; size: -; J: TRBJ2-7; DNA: TGTGCCAGCACGGGGGGACTATACTCCTACGAGCAGTACTTC; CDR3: CASTGGLYSYEQYF
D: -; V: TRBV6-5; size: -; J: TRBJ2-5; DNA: TGTGCCAGCAATCGGACACCTCAAGAGACCCAGTACTTC; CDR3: CASNRTPQETQYF
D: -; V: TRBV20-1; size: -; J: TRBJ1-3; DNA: TGCAGTGCTAGTGAGGGGCACTACTCTGGAAACACCATATATTTT; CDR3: CSASEGHYSGNTIYF
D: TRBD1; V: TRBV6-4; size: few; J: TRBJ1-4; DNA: TGTGCCAGCAGTCGGACAGGAAGGAATGAAAAACTGTTTTTT; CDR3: CASSRTGRNEKLFF
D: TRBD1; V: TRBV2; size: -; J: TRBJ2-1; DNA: TGTGCCAGCAGTGAAGACCTAAACAGGGGCGGGTACAATGAGCAGTTCTTC; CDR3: CASSEDLNRGGYNEQFF
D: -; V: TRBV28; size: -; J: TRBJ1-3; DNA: TGTGCCAGCACTATCAGGGGACCTAACTCTGGAAACACCATATATTTT; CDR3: CASTIRGPNSGNTIYF
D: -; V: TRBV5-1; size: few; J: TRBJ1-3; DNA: TGCGCCAGCAGCTTGGACGGGAGCTCTGGAAACACCATATATTTT; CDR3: CASSLDGSSGNTIYF
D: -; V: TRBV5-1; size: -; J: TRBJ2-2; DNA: TGCGCCAGCCGCACCCCAGGGGAAAACGGGGAGCTGTTTTTT; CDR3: CASRTPGENGELFF
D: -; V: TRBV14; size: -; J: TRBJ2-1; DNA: TGTGCCAGCAGCCAAGACGCAGGGAGGAATGAGCAGTTCTTC; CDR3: CASSQDAGRNEQFF